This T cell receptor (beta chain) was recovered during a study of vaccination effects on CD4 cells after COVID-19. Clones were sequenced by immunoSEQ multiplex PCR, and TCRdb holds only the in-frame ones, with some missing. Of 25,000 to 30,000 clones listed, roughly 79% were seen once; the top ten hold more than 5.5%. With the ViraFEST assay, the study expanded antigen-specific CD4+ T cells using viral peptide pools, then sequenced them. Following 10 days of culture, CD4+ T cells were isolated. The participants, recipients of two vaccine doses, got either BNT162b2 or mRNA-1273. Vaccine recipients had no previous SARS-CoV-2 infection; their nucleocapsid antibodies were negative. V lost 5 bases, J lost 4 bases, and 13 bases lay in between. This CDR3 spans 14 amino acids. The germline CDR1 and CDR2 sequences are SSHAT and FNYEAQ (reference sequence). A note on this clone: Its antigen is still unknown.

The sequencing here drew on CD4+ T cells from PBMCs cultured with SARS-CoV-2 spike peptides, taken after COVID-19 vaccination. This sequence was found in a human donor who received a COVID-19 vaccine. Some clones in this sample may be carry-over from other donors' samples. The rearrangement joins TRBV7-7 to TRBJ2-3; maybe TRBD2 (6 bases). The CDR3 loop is CASSPAWGADTQYF. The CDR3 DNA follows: TGTGCCAGCAGCCCCGCATGGGGGGCAGATACGCAGTATTTT.